The table lists the clone carrying this TCR beta chain with many counts. This sample was taken from a study of human T cells and chemical hapten exposure. Sample time point: pre-sensitization, week 0. Treatment denoted: therapeutic diphenylcyclopropenone sensitization with weekly scalp DPC. TCRdb re-called the RACE reads through MiXCR, storing one row per CDR3 protein. The data contain roughly 40,000 distinct CDR3 sequences, roughly a tenth of them singletons. CDR1 is SGHTA and CDR2 is FQGTGA in the germline V gene. V lost 0 bases, J lost 0 bases, and 9 bases lay in between. CDR3 length: 16 amino acids.

The sequence was collected from a man aged 25 to 45 with alopecia areata. Some clones in this sample may be carry-over from other donors' samples. V gene TRBV7-3 combines with J gene TRBJ2-4; D is undetermined. The material sequenced was whole blood, taken in connection with sensitization to the hapten diphenylcyclopropenone (DPC). The CDR3, as DNA: TGTGCCAGCAGCTTAACAACCTGGCTAGCCAAAAACATTCAGTACTTC. Protein product: CASSLTTWLAKNIQYF.